The rows below give T cell receptor beta chains drawn from one sample of a study of OX40 agonist ivuxolimab in advanced cancers. Assay: immunoSEQ multiplex PCR; the TCRdb copy retains only in-frame clones and omits some. The table has under 80,000 clones, 75% to 90% seen once. The sequencing used CD4+ or CD8+ T cells sorted from blood, collected in a trial of the OX40 agonist ivuxolimab. These TCRs come from an adult with an advanced solid tumor such as melanoma, head and neck, liver or kidney cancer. Both conserved end residues are part of each CDR3. A D gene is named only where the DNA matches it firmly.

>TRBJ1-1|TRBV6-5|NA
CASSLILGGEAFF
>TRBJ1-5|TRBV5-1|NA
CASSLEGTHNQPQHF
>TRBJ1-1|TRBV30|TRBD1
CAGLLPDRGMNTEAFF
>TRBJ2-1|TRBV11-3|TRBD2
CASSLGRGAESEQFF
>TRBJ2-7|TRBV7-2|TRBD2
CASSLHPSGGAATSYEQYF
>TRBJ1-4|TRBV28|TRBD1
CASSLPGQGEEKLFF
>TRBJ1-2|TRBV15|NA
CATSRPWGSEDGYTF
>TRBJ2-4|TRBV18|NA
CASSPRDRVAKNIQYF
>TRBJ2-7|TRBV19|NA
CASSIENEQYF
>TRBJ2-4|TRBV4-3|TRBD2
CASSQDVPSGDYAKNIQYF
>TRBJ2-5|TRBV18|TRBD2
CASSPRASGGALQETQYF
>TRBJ1-6|TRBV7-2|NA
CASSLADSSPLHF
>TRBJ2-3|TRBV11-2|NA
CASSLGGTTDTQYF
>TRBJ1-2|TRBV4-2|NA
CASSQDQGGGYGYTF
>TRBJ1-2|TRBV7-2|NA
CASSGRLINYGYTF
>TRBJ2-2|TRBV5-1|TRBD1
CASSARDSLRGELFF
>TRBJ2-5|TRBV15|NA
CATSRDWSGETQYF
>TRBJ2-3|TRBV30|NA
CAWTPGASEDTQYF
>TRBJ2-1|TRBV27|NA
CASSPSRVAGQFF
>TRBJ2-7|TRBV7-9|NA
CASSRPAGLVAFHEQYF
>TRBJ1-3|TRBV29-1|NA
CSVESGGNTIYF
>TRBJ2-3|TRBV30|TRBD2
CASSGGTDTQYF
>TRBJ2-7|TRBV18|TRBD2
CASSKTLGERGTSGIYEQYF
>TRBJ2-7|TRBV5-1|NA
CASRRGGTGAHEQYF
>TRBJ1-4|TRBV4-2|TRBD1
CASSQGQGATNEKLFF
>TRBJ1-3|TRBV6-1|NA
CASSEARSFGLRRNTIYF
>TRBJ1-2|TRBV6-5|TRBD1
CASSFGDRAYGYTF
>TRBJ1-1|TRBV2|TRBD1
CASSEPDRGAVF
>TRBJ1-3|TRBV6-5|NA
CASSRQQYSGNTIYF
>TRBJ2-1|TRBV5-1|NA
CASSSPTPNEQFF
>TRBJ1-1|TRBV6-5|NA
CASFGTLNTEAFF
>TRBJ2-7|TRBV9|TRBD2
CASSVELAAGKQYF
>TRBJ2-7|TRBV6-5|TRBD2
CASRSAGTRREQYF
>TRBJ1-3|TRBV2|TRBD1
CASSETRGLGNTIYF
>TRBJ2-5|TRBV5-4|TRBD1
CASSLVGGGETQYF
>TRBJ1-1|TRBV18|NA
CASSHITITGDTSAFF
>TRBJ2-7|TRBV7-9|TRBD1
CASQGQGKLYEQYF
>TRBJ2-7|TRBV7-9|TRBD2
CASSQASGETYEQYF
>TRBJ2-2|TRBV7-9|NA
CASSTLRAQNTGELFF
>TRBJ2-7|TRBV18|NA
CASSPLAQGSYEQYF
>TRBJ2-3|TRBV11-1|TRBD1
CASLDRGHEDTQYF
>TRBJ2-7|TRBV7-6|TRBD2
CASSLASGSSYEQYF
>TRBJ1-6|TRBV7-6|NA
CASSLATGRAQNSPLHF
>TRBJ2-7|TRBV7-6|NA
CASSWSEEQYF
>TRBJ2-1|TRBV7-9|NA
CASSLVGYEQFF
>TRBJ2-7|TRBV4-1|NA
CASSPGGPPYEQYF
>TRBJ1-2|TRBV6-9|TRBD1
CASSLTTGLSDGYTF
>TRBJ1-4|TRBV6-5|NA
CASSPTFGKLFF
>TRBJ2-7|TRBV5-4|NA
CASRLRADSYEQYF
>TRBJ2-7|TRBV4-3|NA
CASSKALAYEQYF
>TRBJ1-6|TRBV2|NA
CAIGRGSNSPLHF
>TRBJ2-3|TRBV18|TRBD1
CASSSGTGGDTQYF
>TRBJ2-3|TRBV6-1|TRBD2
CASSIAGGFADTQYF
>TRBJ1-1|TRBV5-4|TRBD1
CASSSQSGQLNTEAFF
>TRBJ2-2|TRBV5-1|NA
CASSLIPSNTGELFF
>TRBJ1-2|TRBV15|NA
CATSRDTVYGYTF
>TRBJ2-7|TRBV5-1|NA
CASSFTGTTDYYEQYF
>TRBJ2-5|TRBV6-5|NA
CASSLTVEETQYF